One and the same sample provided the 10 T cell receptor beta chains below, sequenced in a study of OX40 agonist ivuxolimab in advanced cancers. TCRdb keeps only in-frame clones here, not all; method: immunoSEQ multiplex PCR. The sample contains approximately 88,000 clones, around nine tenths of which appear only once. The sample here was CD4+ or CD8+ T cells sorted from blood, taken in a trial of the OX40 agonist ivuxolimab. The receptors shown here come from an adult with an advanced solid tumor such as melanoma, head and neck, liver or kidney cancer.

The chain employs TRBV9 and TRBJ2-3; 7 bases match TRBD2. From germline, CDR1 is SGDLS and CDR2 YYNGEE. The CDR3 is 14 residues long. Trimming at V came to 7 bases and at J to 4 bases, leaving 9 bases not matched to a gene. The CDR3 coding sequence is TGTGCCAGCGACGGGGGAGGGAGCGCAGATACGCAGTATTTT. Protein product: CASDGGGSADTQYF.

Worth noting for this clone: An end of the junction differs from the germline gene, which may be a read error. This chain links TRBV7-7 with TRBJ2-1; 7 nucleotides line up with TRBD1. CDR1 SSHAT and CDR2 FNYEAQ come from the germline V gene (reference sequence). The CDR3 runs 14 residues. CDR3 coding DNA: TGTGCTAGCAGCTTAGGGGGCTCGGGGAATGAGCAGTTCTTC. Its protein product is CASSLGGSGNEQFF.

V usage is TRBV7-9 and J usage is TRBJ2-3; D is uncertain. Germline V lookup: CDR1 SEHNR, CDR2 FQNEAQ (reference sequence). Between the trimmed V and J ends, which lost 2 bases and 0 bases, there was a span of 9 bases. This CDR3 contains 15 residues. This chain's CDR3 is CASSLLWGSTDTQYF. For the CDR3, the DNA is TGTGCCAGCAGCTTATTGTGGGGAAGCACAGATACGCAGTATTTT. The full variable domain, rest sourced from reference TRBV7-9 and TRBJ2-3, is DTGVSQNPRHKITKRGQNVTFRCDPISEHNRLYWYRQTLGQGPEFLTYFQNEAQLEKSRLLSDRFSAERPKGSFSTLEIQRTEQGDSAMYLCASSLLWGSTDTQYFGPGTRLTVL.

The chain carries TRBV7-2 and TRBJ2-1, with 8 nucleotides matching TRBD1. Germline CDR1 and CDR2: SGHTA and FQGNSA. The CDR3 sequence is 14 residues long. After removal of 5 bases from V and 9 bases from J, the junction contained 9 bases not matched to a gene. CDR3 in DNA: TGTGCCAGCAGCGATCCGGGACAGGAGCGTGAGCAGTTCTTC. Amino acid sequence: CASSDPGQEREQFF.

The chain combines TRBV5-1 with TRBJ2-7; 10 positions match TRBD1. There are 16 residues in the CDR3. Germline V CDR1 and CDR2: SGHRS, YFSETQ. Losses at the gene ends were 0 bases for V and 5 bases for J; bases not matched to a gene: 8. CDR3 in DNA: TGCGCCAGCAGCTTGGATACGGGACAGGGGTACCACGAGCAGTACTTC. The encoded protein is CASSLDTGQGYHEQYF.

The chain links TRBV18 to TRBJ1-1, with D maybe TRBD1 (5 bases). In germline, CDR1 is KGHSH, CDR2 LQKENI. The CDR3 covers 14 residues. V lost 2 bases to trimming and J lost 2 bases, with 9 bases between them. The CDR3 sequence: CASSPSGGNTEAFF. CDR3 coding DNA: TGTGCCAGCTCACCAAGTGGGGGTAACACTGAAGCTTTCTTT.

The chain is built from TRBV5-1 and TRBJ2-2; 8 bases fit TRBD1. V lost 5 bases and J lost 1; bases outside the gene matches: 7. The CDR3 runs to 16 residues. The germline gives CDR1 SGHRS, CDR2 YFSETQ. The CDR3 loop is CASSRQGQVNTGELFF. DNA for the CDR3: TGCGCCAGCAGTCGACAGGGACAGGTGAACACCGGGGAGCTGTTTTTT.

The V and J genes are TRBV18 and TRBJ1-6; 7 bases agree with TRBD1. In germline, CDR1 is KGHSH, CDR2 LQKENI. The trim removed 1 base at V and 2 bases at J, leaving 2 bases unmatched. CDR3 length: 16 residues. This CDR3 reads CASSPLGQAYNSPLHF. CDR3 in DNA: TGTGCCAGCTCACCACTTGGACAGGCCTATAATTCACCCCTCCACTTT.

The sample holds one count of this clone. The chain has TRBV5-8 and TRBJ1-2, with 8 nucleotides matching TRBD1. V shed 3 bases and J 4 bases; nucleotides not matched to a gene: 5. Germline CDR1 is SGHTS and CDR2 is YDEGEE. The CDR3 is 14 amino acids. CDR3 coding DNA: TGTGCCAGCAGCTCGCAGGGGGCTGTCTATGGCTACACCTTC. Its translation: CASSSQGAVYGYTF.

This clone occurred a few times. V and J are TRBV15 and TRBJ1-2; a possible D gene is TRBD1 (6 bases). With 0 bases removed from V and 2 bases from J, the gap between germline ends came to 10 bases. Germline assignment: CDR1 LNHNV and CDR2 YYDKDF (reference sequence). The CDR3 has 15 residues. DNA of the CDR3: TGTGCCACCAGCAGAGAATACAGGGAGAACTATGGCTACACCTTC. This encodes CATSREYRENYGYTF.